The entry below gives a single T cell receptor (beta chain) sequence along with its context. No antigen is known for it. V trimming: 6 bases; J trimming: 4 bases; junction bases outside the gene matches: 5. The germline V gene has CDR1 KGHSH and CDR2 LQKENI. The length of the CDR3 is 14 residues. These data come from a study of cytomegalovirus exposure and HLA in healthy donors. Overall study context: Of the donors genotyped, 300 to 500 in all, 75% to 85% fell in the Caucasian-associated ancestry cluster. Study-level points and caveats: Earlier analysis looked at TCR beta V segments, and most were productive about 87% or about 30% of the time.

This PCR relied on a set of 60 Vbeta primers and 13 Jbeta primers. The data were produced by immunoSEQ multiplex PCR, yet TCRdb's version contains in-frame clones alone and is incomplete. The sample includes roughly 150,000 clones, over 75% seen only once; the top ten take 0.5% to 0.85%. The chain uses TRBV18 and TRBJ1-2; 10 bases are shared with TRBD1. Sequencing was done on a sample of PBMCs. This TCR was recovered from a male donor in good health and CMV-seronegative. The CDR3 here is CASSGTGDSYGYTF. The CDR3 nucleotides read TGTGCCAGCTCCGGGACAGGGGATTCCTATGGCTACACCTTC.